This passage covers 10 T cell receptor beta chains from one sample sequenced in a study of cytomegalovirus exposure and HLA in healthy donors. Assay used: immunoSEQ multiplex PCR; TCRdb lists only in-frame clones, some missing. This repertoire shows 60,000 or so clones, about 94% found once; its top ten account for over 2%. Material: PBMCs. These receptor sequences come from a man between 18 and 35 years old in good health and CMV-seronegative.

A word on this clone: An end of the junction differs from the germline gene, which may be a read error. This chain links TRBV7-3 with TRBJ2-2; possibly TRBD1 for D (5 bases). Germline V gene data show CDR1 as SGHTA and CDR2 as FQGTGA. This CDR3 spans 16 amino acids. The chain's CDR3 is CASSLTWTSGTGELFF. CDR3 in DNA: TGTGCCAGCAGCCTAACGTGGACATCCGGAACCGGGGAGCTGTTTTTT.

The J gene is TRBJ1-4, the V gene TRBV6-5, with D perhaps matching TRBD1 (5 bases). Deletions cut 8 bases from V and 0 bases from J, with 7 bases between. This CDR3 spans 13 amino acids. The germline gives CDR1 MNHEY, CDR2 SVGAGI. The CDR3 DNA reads TGTGCCAGCGGGGCTGCAACTAATGAAAAACTGTTTTTT. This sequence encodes CASGAATNEKLFF.

As DNA, the CDR3 is TGTGCCATCAGGACCCCTGAGGACACTGAAGCTTTCTTT. The encoded protein is CAIRTPEDTEAFF. V and J are TRBV10-3 and TRBJ1-1; D uncertain. Germline V gene sequence: CDR1 ENHRY, CDR2 SYGVKD. The CDR3 extends over 13 amino acids. V shed 6 bases and J shed 3 bases, with 11 bases lying between them.

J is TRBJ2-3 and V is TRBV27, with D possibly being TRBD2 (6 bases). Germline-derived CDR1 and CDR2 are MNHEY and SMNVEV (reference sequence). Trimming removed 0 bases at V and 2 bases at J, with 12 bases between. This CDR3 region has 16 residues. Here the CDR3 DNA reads TGTGCCAGCAGTTTATCCCCGGGACTTAACACAGATACGCAGTATTTT. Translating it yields CASSLSPGLNTDTQYF.

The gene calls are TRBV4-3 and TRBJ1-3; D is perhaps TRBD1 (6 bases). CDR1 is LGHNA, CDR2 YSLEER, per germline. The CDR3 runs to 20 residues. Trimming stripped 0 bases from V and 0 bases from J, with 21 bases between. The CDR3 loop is CASSQEWGRAGQLSGNTIYF. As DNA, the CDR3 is TGCGCCAGCAGCCAAGAATGGGGTCGGGCCGGACAGCTCTCTGGAAACACCATATATTTT.

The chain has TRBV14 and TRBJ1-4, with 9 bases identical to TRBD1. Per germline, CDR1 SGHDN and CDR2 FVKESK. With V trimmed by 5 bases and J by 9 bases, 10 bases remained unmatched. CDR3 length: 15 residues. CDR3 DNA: TGTGCCAGCAGCAGCACAGGGGGCAGTGAAAAAAAACTGTTTTTT. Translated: CASSSTGGSEKKLFF.

The CDR3 spells CASSQVSYTDTQYF. CDR3 sequence (DNA): TGTGCCAGCAGCCAAGTAAGCTACACAGATACGCAGTATTTT. J is TRBJ2-3 and V is TRBV14; D unclear. This CDR3 is built from 14 residues. V dropped 1 base and J dropped 2 bases, with 7 bases sitting between them. Germline V gene data show CDR1 as SGHDN and CDR2 as FVKESK.

The chain's CDR3 is CASSLRSGLAGVREQYF. DNA for the CDR3: TGTGCCAGCAGCTTGAGGAGCGGACTAGCGGGAGTTCGAGAGCAGTACTTC. The chain has TRBV5-6 and TRBJ2-7; 13 bases match TRBD2. This CDR3 comprises 17 residues. V shed 1 base, J shed 7 bases, and the junction held 11 bases outside the gene matches. Germline V lookup: CDR1 SGHDT, CDR2 YYEEEE.

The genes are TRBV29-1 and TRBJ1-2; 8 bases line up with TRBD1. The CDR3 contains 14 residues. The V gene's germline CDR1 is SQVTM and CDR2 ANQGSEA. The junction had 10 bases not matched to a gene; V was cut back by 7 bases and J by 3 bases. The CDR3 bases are TGCAGCGGGGACATCGTGGACAGGGACTATGGCTACACCTTC. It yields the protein CSGDIVDRDYGYTF.

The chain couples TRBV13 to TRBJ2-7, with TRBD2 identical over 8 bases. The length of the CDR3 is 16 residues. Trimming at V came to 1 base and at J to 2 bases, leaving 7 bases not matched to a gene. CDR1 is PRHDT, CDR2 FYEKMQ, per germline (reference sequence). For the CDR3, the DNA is TGTGCCAGCAGCTTAGCTACTAGCGGAGGGGCCTACGAGCAGTACTTC. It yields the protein CASSLATSGGAYEQYF.